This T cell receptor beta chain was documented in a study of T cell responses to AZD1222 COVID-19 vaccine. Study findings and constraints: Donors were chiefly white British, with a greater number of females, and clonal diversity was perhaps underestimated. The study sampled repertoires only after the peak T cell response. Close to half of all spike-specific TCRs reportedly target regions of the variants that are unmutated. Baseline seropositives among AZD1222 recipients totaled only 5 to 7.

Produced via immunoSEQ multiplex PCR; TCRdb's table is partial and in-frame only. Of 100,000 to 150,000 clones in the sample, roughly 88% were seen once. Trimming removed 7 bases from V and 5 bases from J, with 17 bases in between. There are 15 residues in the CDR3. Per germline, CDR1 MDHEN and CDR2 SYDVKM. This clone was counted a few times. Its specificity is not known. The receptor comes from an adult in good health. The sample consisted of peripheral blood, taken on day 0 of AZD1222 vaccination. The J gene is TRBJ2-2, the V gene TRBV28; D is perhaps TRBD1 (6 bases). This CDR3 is CASTRDQGKTGELFF. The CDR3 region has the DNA TGTGCCAGCACCCGGGACCAGGGGAAGACCGGGGAGCTGTTTTTT.